The subject of this entry is one T cell receptor beta chain. No cognate antigen has been identified for it. No much larger clone exists at a distance of one base, and base qualities are not known. The donors were included in the validation cohort of over a hundred subjects, a group kept apart from the approximately 700-subject first cohort. This record belongs to a study of cytomegalovirus exposure and HLA in healthy donors (dated by TCRdb to 2015 to 2018). For context, the study as a whole: According to a later analysis, one platform produced both the roughly 110 validation repertoires and the 720 or so repertoires of the first cohort. The aim of the study was to test whether cataloging public T cell receptors could identify signatures of past pathogen exposure. Along with the roughly 610-subject first cohort, a separate validation cohort of around 110 different subjects was used. The study combined high-throughput TCR immunosequencing, statistical association of individual TCRs with disease status, and machine learning to predict cytomegalovirus infection status. Paper-wide results and their limitations: The classifier was reported to diagnose cytomegalovirus status with high specificity and sensitivity in both the original and validation cohorts. Three of the identified cytomegalovirus-associated TCR beta chains were confirmed in vitro to be specific for cytomegalovirus antigens. A later analysis lacked HLA typing for the validation cohort, so it scored co-occurrence in that cohort across all 110 or so repertoires. In a later analysis, TCRs clustered in the first cohort were found to also tend to co-occur in the 100 to 150 validation repertoires, with 85% to 95% of cluster scores above 0. A total of fewer than 200 TCR beta chains were listed by the study as associated with cytomegalovirus. Most TCR sequences were seen in very few donors, while some public TCRs were found in many individuals. The authors suggested that the approach could potentially be extended to other disease states and immunological phenotypes.

Library construction relied on the immunoSEQ multiplex PCR assay. Per the authors' processing: A statistical classification framework was developed to diagnose cytomegalovirus status using the catalog of TCR beta chain sequences. TCRdb re-hosts the immuneACCESS table, in-frame sequences only. Its copies lack some clones; in the studies checked, an unresolved V gene accounts for under half of them, and the cause for the rest is not known. That table supplies the V and J calls and clone size; D and trimming were determined from the DNA. The sample table lists 300,000 to 400,000 clones, 70% to 90% of them with a count of one. The ten largest clones represent roughly 0.96% of the sample. CDR1 and CDR2, per the germline V gene (reference sequence), are MNHEY and SMNVEV. V is shortened by 2 bases, J by 6 bases, and the region joining them spans 13 bases. Including the terminal cysteine and phenylalanine, the CDR3 comprises 14 residues. Only CDR3 DNA remains: 42 bases, in frame from the first base.

Sequencing was performed on PBMCs. The V and J segments used are TRBV27 and TRBJ1-2, with the identity of the D gene unclear. This TCR came from a young man in good health and CMV-seronegative. The DNA sequence is TGTGCCAGCAGTTTAGGTGTCGGAGCGAATGGCTACACCTTC. It is translated as CASSLGVGANGYTF.